The clone carrying this TCR beta chain was observed at least ten times. The antigen is undetermined. This specimen belongs to a study of T-cell reconstitution after alpha-beta-depleted transplantation in children. Study-wide results and limits: About two months after transplant, alpha-beta T cells reportedly came from several hundred expanded graft clones. Newly made T cells mostly supplied T-cell counts and diversity one year after transplant.

TCRbeta library preparation incorporated unique molecular identifiers. TCRdb reanalysed the PCR reads using MiXCR and keeps one entry per CDR3 protein. Seen here are 440,000 or so distinct CDR3 sequences, 43% observed once, and the top ten hold roughly a quarter. Sequencing was performed on PBMCs, taken before TCRalphabeta/CD19-depleted stem cell transplant. The TCR originated in a girl aged 2 to 10 with aplastic anemia, due to receive a stem cell transplant.

The CDR3 region has the DNA TGTGCCAGCAGTGGGGGAGGGCCAATGTTTAGAGATACGCAGTATTTT. Translating gives CASSGGGPMFRDTQYF. The rearrangement uses TRBV5-6 and TRBJ2-3; TRBD2 matches at 7 bases. V was clipped by 5 bases and J by 5 bases; unmatched bases: 14. Germline V lookup: CDR1 SGHDT, CDR2 YYEEEE. This CDR3 contains 16 residues.